This T cell receptor (beta chain) was sequenced in a study of somatic mutations in cytotoxic T cells in rheumatoid arthritis. Findings and caveats of the study: The authors did not know the antigen targets of the expanded CD8+ clones.

Magnetic beads with positive selection isolated CD4+ and CD8+ fractions, whose purity was verified by flow cytometry. A few counts support this clone. The antigen remains unidentified. Method: immunoSEQ multiplex PCR; TCRdb's copy keeps in-frame clones and lacks some. The repertoire holds approximately 33,000 clones, with approximately 80% as singletons. This sequence originates from a middle-aged man in good health. The sequencing input was CD8+ T cells sorted from blood.

As DNA, the CDR3 is TGCGCCAGCAGCCCAGACAGGGGCACCTACGAGCAGTACTTC. Translating it yields CASSPDRGTYEQYF. V usage is TRBV4-1 and J usage is TRBJ2-7; 8 positions match TRBD1. This CDR3 is 14 amino acids long. Looked up from germline, CDR1 is MGHRA and CDR2 is YSYEKL. Trimming cost V 4 bases and J 2 bases; bases outside gene matches: 4.